One sample yielded the 23 T cell receptor beta chains listed below, sequenced in a study of cytomegalovirus exposure and HLA in healthy donors. Both 60 Vbeta primers and 13 Jbeta primers went into the PCR. Repertoires were generated with immunoSEQ multiplex PCR, while TCRdb's copy carries only in-frame clones and drops some. Here the sample spans more than 200,000 clones, 60% to 85% being singletons. Input material: PBMCs. Every receptor here comes from a man aged 40-55 years in good health and CMV-seronegative.

The V gene is TRBV4-3, the J gene TRBJ2-5; possibly TRBD2 for D (5 bases). Trimming pared 0 bases from V and 4 bases from J, leaving 18 bases between. The CDR3 extends over 17 amino acids. Germline lookup yields CDR1 LGHNA and CDR2 YSLEER. The DNA for the CDR3 is TGCGCCAGCAGCCAAGATCCGATTGCTAGGAGCGGAGAGACCCAGTACTTC. It encodes CASSQDPIARSGETQYF.

This clone was picked up one time. The junction departs from germline at one end; a sequencing error may be responsible. The genes are TRBV7-9 and TRBJ1-1; tentative D call: TRBD1 (5 bases). This CDR3 region has 14 residues. Germline values: CDR1 SEHNR, CDR2 FQNEAQ (reference sequence). The CDR3 spells CSSSLPGQGLVAFF. The CDR3 DNA reads TGTTCCAGCAGCTTGCCCGGACAAGGGTTGGTTGCTTTCTTT.

This chain uses TRBV7-9 with TRBJ2-3; D unclear. Trimming shortened V by 3 bases and J by 0 bases, and 13 bases separated the two germline ends. The CDR3 totals 16 residues. Germline CDR1 SEHNR, CDR2 FQNEAQ (reference sequence). This CDR3 reads CASSLLGSHSTDTQYF. CDR3 DNA: TGTGCCAGCAGCTTGCTGGGCAGCCATAGCACAGATACGCAGTATTTT.

J is TRBJ1-2 and V is TRBV29-1; D perhaps matches TRBD1 (6 bases). Germline CDR1 SQVTM, CDR2 ANQGSEA. This CDR3 has 11 amino acids. V lost 4 bases, J lost 8 bases, and 11 bases lay in between. CDR3 sequence: CSVGQAGGYTF. The DNA for the CDR3 is TGCAGCGTTGGACAGGCCGGGGGCTACACCTTC. The entire variable domain, with the rest obtained from reference TRBV29-1 and TRBJ1-2, is as follows: SAVISQKPSRDICQRGTSLTIQCQVDSQVTMMFWYRQQPGQSLTLIATANQGSEATYESGFVIDKFPISRPNLTFSTLTVSNMSPEDSSIYLCSVGQAGGYTFGSGTRLTVV.

The rearrangement links TRBV7-2 to TRBJ1-2, with 7 bases matching TRBD1. CDR1 is SGHTA, CDR2 FQGNSA, per germline. The CDR3 is 15 amino acids. Trimming cost V 2 bases and J 3 bases; bases outside gene matches: 6. The CDR3 protein is CASSLIGGQDYGYTF. The CDR3 DNA sequence: TGTGCCAGCAGCTTAATAGGTGGACAGGACTATGGCTACACCTTC.

The rearrangement joins TRBV4-3 to TRBJ1-2; D perhaps matches TRBD1 (6 bases). Germline CDR1 and CDR2: LGHNA and YSLEER. The V end lost 3 bases, the J end lost 5 bases, and 7 bases lay between the germline ends. This CDR3 has 12 residues. The CDR3 nucleotides are TGCGCCAGCAGCCAGGACAGTTATGGCTACACCTTC. Protein: CASSQDSYGYTF.

V is TRBV25-1 and J is TRBJ2-7, with TRBD1 as a possible D gene (5 bases). V gave up 6 bases and J gave up 2 bases, with 17 bases separating them. The length of the CDR3 is 15 residues. The germline V gene has CDR1 MGHDK and CDR2 SYGVNS. CDR3 region: CASRGDSQGPYEQYF. CDR3 DNA sequence: TGTGCCAGCAGGGGCGACAGTCAGGGCCCCTACGAGCAGTACTTC.

The CDR3 nucleotides read TGTGCCAGCAGTTTGAGGACTGGAGAGACCCAGTACTTC. Its translation: CASSLRTGETQYF. The genes are TRBV28 and TRBJ2-5; possible D gene TRBD2, 5 bases. Germline V gene lookup returns CDR1 MDHEN and CDR2 SYDVKM. The CDR3 consists of 13 residues. V lost 3 bases, J lost 4 bases, and 9 bases lay in between.

The chain links TRBV7-3 to TRBJ2-1, with D maybe TRBD1 (5 bases). The germline V gene has CDR1 SGHTA and CDR2 FQGTGA. This CDR3 spans 14 amino acids. V was shortened by 2 bases and J by 8 bases, with 13 bases between the two germline ends. The CDR3 DNA reads as TGTGCCAGCAGCTTAGGGGCCAACTCCCATGAGCAGTTCTTC. The encoded protein is CASSLGANSHEQFF. The full variable domain, its missing parts supplied by reference TRBV7-3 and TRBJ2-1, is GAGVSQTPSNKVTEKGKYVELRCDPISGHTALYWYRQSLGQGPEFLIYFQGTGAADDSGLPNDRFFAVRPEGSVSTLKIQRTERGDSAVYLCASSLGANSHEQFFGPGTRLTVL.

The V call is TRBV27, the J call TRBJ2-7, with 8 bases lining up with TRBD1. After removal of 6 bases from V and 1 base from J, the junction contained 5 bases not matched to a gene. The CDR3 loop spans 14 amino acids. CDR1 is MNHEY, CDR2 SMNVEV, per germline (reference sequence). In DNA form, the CDR3 reads TGTGCCAGCAGCACCTGGGACAGGTCCTACGAGCAGTACTTC. Its protein is CASSTWDRSYEQYF.

V is TRBV9 and J is TRBJ2-3; 8 bases are shared with TRBD2. The junction had 9 bases not matched to a gene; V was cut back by 6 bases and J by 6 bases. The CDR3 is made up of 14 amino acids. CDR1 is SGDLS and CDR2 is YYNGEE in the germline V gene. The CDR3, as DNA: TGTGCCAGCACTAAGGCGGGAGGAAGGGATACGCAGTATTTT. This codes for CASTKAGGRDTQYF.

The chain recombines TRBV9 with TRBJ1-1; 8 nucleotides match TRBD1. J was trimmed by 0 bases and V by 0 bases; bases with no gene match: 1. This CDR3 spans 15 amino acids. Looked up from germline, CDR1 is SGDLS and CDR2 is YYNGEE. Here the CDR3 reads CASSVAGQVNTEAFF. CDR3 sequence (DNA): TGTGCCAGCAGCGTAGCGGGACAGGTGAACACTGAAGCTTTCTTT.

The V call is TRBV29-1, the J call TRBJ2-6, with a possible D match to TRBD1 (5 bases). This CDR3 region has 15 residues. Germline V lookup: CDR1 SQVTM, CDR2 ANQGSEA. Trimming cost V 4 bases and J 1 base, with 11 bases left between them. The CDR3 coding sequence is TGCAGCGTTGCCCCAGGGAAATCTGGGGCCAACGTCCTGACTTTC. This gives the protein CSVAPGKSGANVLTF.

In DNA form, the CDR3 reads TGTGCCAGCAGTTCGGACTTGACGATTAAAAACATTCAGTACTTC. Protein sequence: CASSSDLTIKNIQYF. The chain couples TRBV27 to TRBJ2-4; D possibly corresponds to TRBD2 (5 bases). Germline assignment: CDR1 MNHEY and CDR2 SMNVEV (reference sequence). The CDR3 has 15 amino acids. The V gene lost 4 bases and the J gene lost 4 bases, with 14 bases spanning the gap.

The gene calls are TRBV7-9 and TRBJ2-5, with D tentatively TRBD1 (6 bases). Deletions cut 6 bases from V and 1 base from J, with 12 bases between. This CDR3 spans 14 amino acids. CDR1 SEHNR and CDR2 FQNEAQ come from the germline V gene (reference sequence). The CDR3 coding sequence is TGTGCCAGCAGTTCCGGACAGAGCCAAGAGACCCAGTACTTC. Protein product: CASSSGQSQETQYF.

The genes are TRBV7-9 and TRBJ2-1; D unclear. The CDR3 is made up of 13 amino acids. Germline assignment: CDR1 SEHNR and CDR2 FQNEAQ (reference sequence). The V end lost 5 bases, the J end lost 5 bases, and 10 bases lay between the germline ends. The CDR3 region is CASSNNKNNEQFF. The CDR3 coding sequence is TGTGCCAGCAGCAATAACAAAAACAATGAGCAGTTCTTC.

A word on this clone: At one end, the junction sequence differs from germline, possibly due to a read error. V and J are TRBV7-9 and TRBJ1-2; D perhaps matches TRBD1 (5 bases). CDR1 and CDR2 (germline): SEHNR, FQNEAQ (reference sequence). There are 13 residues in the CDR3. Here the CDR3 DNA reads TGTTCCAGCAGCCATGACAGTAACTATGGCTACACCTTC. Translating it yields CSSSHDSNYGYTF.

The chain carries TRBV4-3 and TRBJ2-1; D may be TRBD2 (5 bases). The germline V gene has CDR1 LGHNA and CDR2 YSLEER. This CDR3 region has 15 residues. Deletions cut 1 base from V and 2 bases from J, with 9 bases between. Written as DNA, the CDR3 is TGCGCCAGCAGCCAAGTAACGGGAACCTACAATGAGCAGTTCTTC. Translating gives CASSQVTGTYNEQFF.

This rearrangement joins TRBV30 to TRBJ2-3; a possible D gene is TRBD2 (6 bases). Trimming removed 4 bases from V and 0 bases from J, with 11 bases in between. Per the germline V gene, CDR1 is GTSNPN and CDR2 is SVGIG (reference sequence). This CDR3 region has 14 residues. In nucleotides, the CDR3 is TGTGCCTGGACCCGGGGACTCAGCACAGATACGCAGTATTTT. This translates into CAWTRGLSTDTQYF.

The table lists this clone with a few counts. The gene calls are TRBV29-1 and TRBJ2-6; weak D call: TRBD2 (6 bases). The CDR3 loop spans 15 amino acids. Trimming cost V 7 bases and J 0 bases, with 13 bases left between them. Germline lookup yields CDR1 SQVTM and CDR2 ANQGSEA. The CDR3 DNA reads TGCAGCGGCAGGCTCGGGGGCTCTGGGGCCAACGTCCTGACTTTC. It specifies CSGRLGGSGANVLTF.

This rearrangement joins TRBV11-3 to TRBJ1-6; 7 bases line up with TRBD1. This CDR3 comprises 13 residues. Per the germline V gene, CDR1 is SGHNT and CDR2 is YENEEA. The ends lost 3 bases at V and 13 bases at J; junction bases unmatched: 6. The CDR3 region has the DNA TGTGCCAGCAGCTTGGACAGGATTTCCCCCCTCCACTTT. Translation gives CASSLDRISPLHF.

The J gene is TRBJ2-3, the V gene TRBV11-3; 7 bases agree with TRBD1. V shed 6 bases and J 3 bases; nucleotides not matched to a gene: 9. The CDR3 has 15 amino acids. Germline V CDR1 and CDR2: SGHNT, YENEEA. This CDR3 reads CASRIGQVDTDTQYF. The CDR3 DNA follows: TGTGCCAGCAGAATCGGACAGGTGGATACAGATACGCAGTATTTT.

V gene TRBV4-1 combines with J gene TRBJ2-3, with a tentative D call TRBD2 (5 bases). CDR1 is MGHRA, CDR2 YSYEKL, per germline. Between the trimmed V and J ends, which lost 5 bases and 8 bases, there was a span of 11 bases. The CDR3 is 12 amino acids. In DNA form, the CDR3 reads TGCGCCAGCAGCACTCCTGAGGGTACGCAGTATTTT. It is translated as CASSTPEGTQYF.